A selection of T cell receptor beta chains follows, all from one sample in a study of PD-1 blockade in mismatch repair-deficient tumors. Measured with immunoSEQ multiplex PCR; TCRdb has only the in-frame clones, and not every one. The profile shows tens of thousands of clones, approximately 81% of them singletons. The sample consisted of peripheral blood, taken 12 weeks after starting pembrolizumab. The receptors shown here come from an adult with mismatch repair-deficient cancer. The CDR3 runs from the conserved cysteine through the conserved F or W. D genes are given only for firm matches. The listing skips clone size in some rows; elsewhere it reads once, few, many or a size class.

TRBV5-4,TRBJ1-5,NA,TRBD1,TGTGCCAGCAGCTTCAGGTTGCCCGGACAGGGTCATCAGCCCCAGCATTTT,CASSFRLPGQGHQPQHF
TRBV2,TRBJ2-5,NA,TRBD2,TGTGCCAGCAGTCCTGGGACTAGCGGGGGAGGGACCCAGTACTTC,CASSPGTSGGGTQYF
TRBV5-1,TRBJ2-3,medium-sized,NA,TGCGCCAGCAGCTTGGGTGTGCCTAGCGAAGGAGATACGCAGTATTTT,CASSLGVPSEGDTQYF
TRBV6-6,TRBJ2-5,NA,TRBD1,TGTGCCAGCAGCGACGACAGGGCGGAGACCCAGTACTTC,CASSDDRAETQYF
TRBV7-2,TRBJ1-4,once,NA,TGTGCCAGCAGCCCTAACCCGGCTGATGAAAAACTGTTTTTT,CASSPNPADEKLFF
TRBV5-8,TRBJ2-1,once,TRBD1,TGTGCCAGCAGCTTGCCGGGACAGGGGGCAGGTGAGCAGTTCTTC,CASSLPGQGAGEQFF
TRBV4-1,TRBJ1-1,NA,NA,TGCGCCAGCAGCCATTACGGGGCCGGGAACACTGAAGCTTTCTTT,CASSHYGAGNTEAFF
TRBV30,TRBJ1-4,NA,NA,TGTGCCTGGAAGATTCAGGAAAAACTGTTTTTT,CAWKIQEKLFF
TRBV27,TRBJ1-1,once,NA,TGTGCCAGCAGTTTACGTCTAGCATGGCTAAACACTGAAGCTTTCTTT,CASSLRLAWLNTEAFF
TRBV7-2,TRBJ2-2,NA,NA,TGTGCCAGCAGCTTTTCCCCGGGAGTCGGCACCGGGGAGCTGTTTTTT,CASSFSPGVGTGELFF